These 10 T cell receptor beta chains originate from one sample sequenced in a study of Graves' ophthalmopathy and Graves' hyperthyroidism. RNA transcripts yielded amplified TCR beta CDR3 regions. HTBI primers were employed in first-round RT-PCR, then a second-round multiplex PCR followed. In TCRdb, the multiplex PCR reads were re-called with MiXCR into one record per CDR3 protein. In the table there are around 340,000 distinct CDR3 sequences, roughly a sixth of which are singletons. The sequencing input was peripheral blood. These receptors were collected from an adult man with Graves' ophthalmopathy.

This clonotype was seen many times. The J gene is TRBJ2-2, the V gene TRBV6-5; 11 bases fit TRBD2. This CDR3 has 14 residues. Germline V gives CDR1 MNHEY, CDR2 SVGAGI. V lost 6 bases and J lost 4; bases outside the gene matches: 1. Here the CDR3 reads CASRGTSGTGELFF. DNA for the CDR3: TGTGCCAGCAGGGGGACTAGCGGCACCGGGGAGCTGTTTTTT.

This clonotype was observed many times. DNA for the CDR3: TGTGCCAGCAGCCTAAACAATGCCAATCAGCCCCAGCATTTT. This encodes CASSLNNANQPQHF. The rearrangement links TRBV7-2 to TRBJ1-5; D is undetermined. The V and J ends lost 5 bases and 3 bases respectively, with 11 bases between them. The CDR3 runs 14 residues. CDR1 SGHTA and CDR2 FQGNSA come from the germline V gene.

This clonotype was seen ten or more times. The chain employs TRBV6-2 or TRBV6-3 and TRBJ1-5; no firm D call. The CDR3 is made up of 17 amino acids. The germline V gene has CDR1 MNHEY and CDR2 SVGEGT. V was cut by 6 bases and J by 7 bases, with 25 bases left in between. CDR3: CASSPPVGMPNRQPQHF. The CDR3 nucleotides read TGTGCCAGCAGCCCCCCGGTTGGGATGCCGAATAGGCAGCCCCAGCATTTT.

This clonotype was picked up many times. This chain uses TRBV7-9 with TRBJ1-1; D is undetermined. Germline CDR1 reads SEHNR; CDR2 reads FQNEAQ (reference sequence). This CDR3 spans 14 amino acids. V was cut by 2 bases and J by 4 bases, with 11 bases left in between. CDR3 amino acids: CASSLIFPGTEAFF. CDR3 nucleotides: TGTGCCAGCAGCTTAATTTTTCCCGGCACTGAAGCTTTCTTT.

This clonotype appeared many times. The chain employs TRBV14 and TRBJ2-5; D is tentatively TRBD1 or TRBD2 (5 bases each). The germline V gene has CDR1 SGHDN and CDR2 FVKESK. This CDR3 has 14 amino acids. V was shortened by 0 bases and J by 5 bases, with 10 bases between the two germline ends. This CDR3 is CASSQELAGETQYF. For the CDR3, the DNA is TGTGCCAGCAGCCAAGAGCTAGCAGGGGAGACCCAGTACTTC.

This clonotype came up many times. The chain couples TRBV6-1 to TRBJ1-5; D remains unclear. Germline CDR1 reads MNHNS; CDR2 reads SASEGT. The length of the CDR3 is 14 residues. Trimming shortened V by 7 bases and J by 3 bases, and 13 bases separated the two germline ends. The DNA for the CDR3 is TGTGCCAGCACCAAGGACGGGTTCAATCAGCCCCAGCATTTT. This codes for CASTKDGFNQPQHF.

In DNA, the CDR3 is TGTGCCAGCAGTGAACAGGCCTGGAGCAATCAGCCCCAGCATTTT. Amino acids: CASSEQAWSNQPQHF. This chain connects TRBV6-1 to TRBJ1-5; D unclear. Germline CDR1 MNHNS, CDR2 SASEGT. Trimming took 2 bases from V and 1 from J, leaving 9 bases between them. The CDR3 contains 15 residues.

A few counts support this clonotype. CDR3 in amino acids: CAIGFRGGSSETQYF. The CDR3 nucleotides read TGTGCCATCGGCTTCCGAGGGGGGTCAAGTGAGACCCAGTACTTC. V is TRBV10-3 and J is TRBJ2-5; TRBD1 or TRBD2 may be the D gene (6 bases each). V lost 8 bases to trimming and J lost 5 bases, with 21 bases between them. Looked up from germline, CDR1 is ENHRY and CDR2 is SYGVKD. CDR3 length equals 15 residues.

This clonotype was seen ten or more times. The V gene is TRBV6-5, the J gene TRBJ1-2, with TRBD1 identical over 9 bases. CDR1 MNHEY and CDR2 SVGAGI come from the germline V gene. J gave up 3 bases and V 2 bases, and 1 base lay outside the gene matches. This CDR3 spans 14 amino acids. CDR3 region: CASSYRQGDYGYTF. CDR3 nucleotides: TGTGCCAGCAGTTACCGACAGGGGGACTATGGCTACACCTTC.

The V gene is TRBV19, the J gene TRBJ2-2; TRBD1 agrees at 10 bases. V dropped 3 bases and J dropped 5; count of bases not matched to a gene: 3. The CDR3 consists of 15 residues. Germline lookup yields CDR1 LNHDA and CDR2 SQIVND (reference sequence). The CDR3 protein is CASSMGQGWTGELFF. For the CDR3, the DNA is TGTGCCAGTAGTATGGGACAGGGGTGGACCGGGGAGCTGTTTTTT.